The source of this T cell receptor (beta chain) is a study of identical twins. TCRdb analysed the 5' RACE reads with MiXCR anew, one entry per CDR3 protein. The sample shows under 500,000 distinct CDR3 sequences, roughly an eighth of them seen only once. This clonotype was recorded at least ten times. Its antigen is undetermined. Per the germline V gene, CDR1 is SGHRS and CDR2 is YFSETQ. The CDR3 covers 15 residues. V shed 4 bases, J shed 8 bases, and the junction held 14 bases outside the gene matches. Whole-study findings and limits: The abundant beta clonotypes from cord blood had fewer insertions, and memory repertoires had none of this.

A further study also used this sample, focusing on yellow fever vaccine responses in identical twins.

This chain connects TRBV5-1 to TRBJ1-2, with 7 bases that match TRBD1. The sequence was obtained from a woman aged 18-29 years in good health. Material for sequencing was CD4+ T cells sorted from blood. The CDR3 nucleotides are TGCGCCAGCAGCGGAGCGTCTCTCCAGGGGGTGGGCTACACCTTC. This gives the protein CASSGASLQGVGYTF.